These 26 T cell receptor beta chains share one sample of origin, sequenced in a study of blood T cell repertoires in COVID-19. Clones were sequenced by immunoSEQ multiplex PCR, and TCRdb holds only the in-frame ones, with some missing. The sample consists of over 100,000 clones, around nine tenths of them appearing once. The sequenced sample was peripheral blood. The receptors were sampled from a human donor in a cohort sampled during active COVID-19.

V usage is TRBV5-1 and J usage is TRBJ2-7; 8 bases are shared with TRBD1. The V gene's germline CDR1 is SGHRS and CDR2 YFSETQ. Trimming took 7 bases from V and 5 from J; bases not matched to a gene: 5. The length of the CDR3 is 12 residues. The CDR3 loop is CASQGASNEQYF. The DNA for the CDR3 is TGCGCCAGCCAGGGGGCGTCGAACGAGCAGTACTTC. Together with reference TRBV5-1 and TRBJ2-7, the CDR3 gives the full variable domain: KAGVTQTPRYLIKTRGQQVTLSCSPISGHRSVSWYQQTPGQGLQFLFEYFSETQRNKGNFPGRFSGRQFSNSRSEMNVSTLELGDSALYLCASQGASNEQYFGPGTRLTVT.

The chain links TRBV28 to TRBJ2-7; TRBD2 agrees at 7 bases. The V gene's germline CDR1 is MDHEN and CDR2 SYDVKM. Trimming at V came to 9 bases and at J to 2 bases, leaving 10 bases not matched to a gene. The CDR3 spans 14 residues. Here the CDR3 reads CASRTSVITYEQYF. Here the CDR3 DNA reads TGTGCCAGTAGAACTAGCGTCATAACCTACGAGCAGTACTTC.

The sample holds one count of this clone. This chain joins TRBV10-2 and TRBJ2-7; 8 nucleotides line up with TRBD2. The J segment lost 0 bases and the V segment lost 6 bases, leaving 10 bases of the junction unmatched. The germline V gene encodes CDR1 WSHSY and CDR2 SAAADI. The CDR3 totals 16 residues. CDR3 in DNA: TGCGCCAGCAGGTGGAGTAGCGGGACTCACTCCTACGAGCAGTACTTC. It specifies CASRWSSGTHSYEQYF.

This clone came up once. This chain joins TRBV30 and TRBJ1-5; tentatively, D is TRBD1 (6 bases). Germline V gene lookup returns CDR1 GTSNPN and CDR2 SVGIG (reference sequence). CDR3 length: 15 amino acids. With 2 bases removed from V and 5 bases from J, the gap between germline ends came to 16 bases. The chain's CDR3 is CAWSRGGPQHQPQHF. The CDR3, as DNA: TGTGCCTGGAGTAGGGGGGGCCCGCAGCATCAGCCCCAGCATTTT.

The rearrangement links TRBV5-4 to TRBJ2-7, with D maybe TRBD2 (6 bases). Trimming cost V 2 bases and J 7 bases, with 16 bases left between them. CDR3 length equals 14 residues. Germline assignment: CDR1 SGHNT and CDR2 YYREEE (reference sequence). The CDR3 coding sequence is TGTGCCAGCAGCTTCGGCGGAGGGGCGGGGGAGCAGTACTTC. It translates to CASSFGGGAGEQYF. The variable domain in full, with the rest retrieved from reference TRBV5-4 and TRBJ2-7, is ETGVTQSPTHLIKTRGQQVTLRCSSQSGHNTVSWYQQALGQGPQFIFQYYREEENGRGNFPPRFSGLQFPNYSSELNVNALELDDSALYLCASSFGGGAGEQYFGPGTRLTVT.

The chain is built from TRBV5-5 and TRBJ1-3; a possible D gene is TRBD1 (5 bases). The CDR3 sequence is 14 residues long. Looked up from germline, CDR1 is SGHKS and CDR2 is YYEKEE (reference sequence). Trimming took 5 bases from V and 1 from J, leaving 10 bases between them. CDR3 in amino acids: CASSRDYSGNTIYF. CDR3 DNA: TGTGCCAGCAGTCGGGACTATTCTGGAAACACCATATATTTT.

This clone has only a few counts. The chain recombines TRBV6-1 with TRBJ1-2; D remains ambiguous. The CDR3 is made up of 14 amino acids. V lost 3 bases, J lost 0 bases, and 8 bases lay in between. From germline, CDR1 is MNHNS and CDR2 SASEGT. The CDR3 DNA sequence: TGTGCCAGCAGTGATTTTGGAGCTAACTATGGCTACACCTTC. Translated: CASSDFGANYGYTF.

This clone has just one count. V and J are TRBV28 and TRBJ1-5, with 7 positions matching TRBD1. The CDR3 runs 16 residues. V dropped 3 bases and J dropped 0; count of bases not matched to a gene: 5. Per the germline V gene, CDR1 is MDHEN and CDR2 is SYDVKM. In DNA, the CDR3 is TGTGCCAGCAGTTTGGGGACAGTAGTTAGCAATCAGCCCCAGCATTTT. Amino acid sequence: CASSLGTVVSNQPQHF.

The CDR3 spells CASSAQGNYGYTF. The DNA for the CDR3 is TGTGCCAGCAGCGCGCAGGGGAACTATGGCTACACCTTC. This sequence joins TRBV9 and TRBJ1-2; D possibly corresponds to TRBD1 (6 bases). The CDR3 loop spans 13 amino acids. V dropped 3 bases and J dropped 2 bases, with 8 bases sitting between them. The germline V gene encodes CDR1 SGDLS and CDR2 YYNGEE.

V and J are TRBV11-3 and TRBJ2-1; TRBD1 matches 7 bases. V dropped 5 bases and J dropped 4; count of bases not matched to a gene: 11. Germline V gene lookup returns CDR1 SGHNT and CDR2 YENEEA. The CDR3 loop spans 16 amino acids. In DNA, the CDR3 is TGTGCCAGCAGCCCAGAGGACAGGCGAAATTACAATGAGCAGTTCTTC. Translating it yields CASSPEDRRNYNEQFF.

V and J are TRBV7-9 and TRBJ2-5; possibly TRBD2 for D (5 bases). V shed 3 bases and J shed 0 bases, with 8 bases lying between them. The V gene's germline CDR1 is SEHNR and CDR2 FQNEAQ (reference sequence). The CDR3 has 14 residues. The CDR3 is CASSFPDYQETQYF. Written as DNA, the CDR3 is TGTGCCAGCAGCTTCCCGGACTACCAAGAGACCCAGTACTTC. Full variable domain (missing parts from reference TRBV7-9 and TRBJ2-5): DTGVSQNPRHKITKRGQNVTFRCDPISEHNRLYWYRQTLGQGPEFLTYFQNEAQLEKSRLLSDRFSAERPKGSFSTLEIQRTEQGDSAMYLCASSFPDYQETQYFGPGTRLLVL.

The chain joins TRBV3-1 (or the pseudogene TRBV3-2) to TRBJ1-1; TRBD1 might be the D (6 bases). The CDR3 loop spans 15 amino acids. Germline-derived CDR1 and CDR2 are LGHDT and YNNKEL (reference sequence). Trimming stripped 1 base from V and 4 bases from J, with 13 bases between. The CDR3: CASSQVGGAGTEAFF. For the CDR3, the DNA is TGTGCCAGCAGCCAAGTGGGGGGGGCCGGCACTGAAGCTTTCTTT.

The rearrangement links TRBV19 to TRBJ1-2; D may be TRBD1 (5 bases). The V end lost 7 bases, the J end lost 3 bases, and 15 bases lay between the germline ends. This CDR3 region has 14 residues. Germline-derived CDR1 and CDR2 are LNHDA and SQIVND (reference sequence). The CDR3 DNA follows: TGTGCCAGTACCCTCAGGGCAGCCTACTATGGCTACACCTTC. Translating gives CASTLRAAYYGYTF. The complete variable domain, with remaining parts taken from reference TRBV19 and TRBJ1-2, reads DGGITQSPKYLFRKEGQNVTLSCEQNLNHDAMYWYRQDPGQGLRLIYYSQIVNDFQKGDIAEGYSVSREKKESFPLTVTSAQKNPTAFYLCASTLRAAYYGYTFGSGTRLTVV.

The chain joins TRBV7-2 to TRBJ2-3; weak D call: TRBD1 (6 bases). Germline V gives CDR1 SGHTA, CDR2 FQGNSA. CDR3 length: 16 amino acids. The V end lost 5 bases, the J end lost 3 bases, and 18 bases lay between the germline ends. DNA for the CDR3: TGTGCCAGCAGCCCCGAATTTTATAGGGGGACAGATACGCAGTATTTT. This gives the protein CASSPEFYRGTDTQYF.

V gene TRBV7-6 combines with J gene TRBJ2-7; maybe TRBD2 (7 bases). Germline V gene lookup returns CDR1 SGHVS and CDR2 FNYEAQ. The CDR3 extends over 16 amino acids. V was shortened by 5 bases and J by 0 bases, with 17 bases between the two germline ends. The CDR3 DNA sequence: TGTGCCAGCAGCACCGCCGGGGGCGGGAGCTCCTACGAGCAGTACTTC. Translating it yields CASSTAGGGSSYEQYF.

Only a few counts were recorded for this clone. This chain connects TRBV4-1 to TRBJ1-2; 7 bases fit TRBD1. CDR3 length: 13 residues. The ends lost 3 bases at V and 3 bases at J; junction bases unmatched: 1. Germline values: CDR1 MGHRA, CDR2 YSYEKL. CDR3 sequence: CASSQQGDYGYTF. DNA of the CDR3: TGCGCCAGCAGCCAGCAGGGGGACTATGGCTACACCTTC.

In nucleotides, the CDR3 is TGTGCCAGCAGCCAAGATCGTCTAGCGGGGGGGCCAACAGATACGCAGTATTTT. Residues: CASSQDRLAGGPTDTQYF. The chain couples TRBV4-2 to TRBJ2-3; TRBD2 agrees at 12 bases. Trimming at V came to 0 bases and at J to 3 bases, leaving 7 bases not matched to a gene. In germline, CDR1 is LGHNA, CDR2 YNFKEQ. This CDR3 is 18 amino acids long.

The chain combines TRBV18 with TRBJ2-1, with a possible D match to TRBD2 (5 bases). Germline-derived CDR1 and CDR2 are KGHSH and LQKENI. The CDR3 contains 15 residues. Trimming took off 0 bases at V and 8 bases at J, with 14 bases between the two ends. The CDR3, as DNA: TGTGCCAGCTCACCACCTTTAGCTGAGGGTCATGAGCAGTTCTTC. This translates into CASSPPLAEGHEQFF.

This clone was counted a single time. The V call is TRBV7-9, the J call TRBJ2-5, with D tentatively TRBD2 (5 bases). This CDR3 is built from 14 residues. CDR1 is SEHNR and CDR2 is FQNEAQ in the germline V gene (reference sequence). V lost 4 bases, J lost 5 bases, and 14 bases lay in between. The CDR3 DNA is TGTGCCAGCAGCTCCCTTGGGAGCTGGGAGACCCAGTACTTC. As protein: CASSSLGSWETQYF.

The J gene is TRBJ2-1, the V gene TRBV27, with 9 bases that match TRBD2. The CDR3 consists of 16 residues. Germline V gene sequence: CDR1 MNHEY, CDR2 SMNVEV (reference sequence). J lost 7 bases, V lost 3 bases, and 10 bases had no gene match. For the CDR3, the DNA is TGTGCCAGCAGTTTTCGTGCGGGAGGGCCCGTGAATGAGCAGTTCTTC. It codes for CASSFRAGGPVNEQFF.

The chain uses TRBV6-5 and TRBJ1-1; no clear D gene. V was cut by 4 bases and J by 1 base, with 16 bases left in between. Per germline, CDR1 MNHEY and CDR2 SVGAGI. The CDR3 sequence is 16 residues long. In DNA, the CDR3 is TGTGCCAGCAGTTTCCCGCGGGAGGGCAAGAACACTGAAGCTTTCTTT. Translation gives CASSFPREGKNTEAFF.

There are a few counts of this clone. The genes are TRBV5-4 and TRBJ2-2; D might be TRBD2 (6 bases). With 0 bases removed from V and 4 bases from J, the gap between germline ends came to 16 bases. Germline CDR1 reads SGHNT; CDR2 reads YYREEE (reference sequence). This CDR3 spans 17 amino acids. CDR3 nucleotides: TGTGCCAGCAGCTTGGCGGCTCGGCAGGGAGGCACCGGGGAGCTGTTTTTT. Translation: CASSLAARQGGTGELFF. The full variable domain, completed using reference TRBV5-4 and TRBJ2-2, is ETGVTQSPTHLIKTRGQQVTLRCSSQSGHNTVSWYQQALGQGPQFIFQYYREEENGRGNFPPRFSGLQFPNYSSELNVNALELDDSALYLCASSLAARQGGTGELFFGEGSRLTVL.

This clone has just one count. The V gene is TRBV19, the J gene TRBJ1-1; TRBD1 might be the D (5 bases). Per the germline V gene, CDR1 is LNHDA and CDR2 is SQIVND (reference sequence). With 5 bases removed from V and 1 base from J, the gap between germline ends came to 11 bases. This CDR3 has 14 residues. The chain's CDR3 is CASSAPGGNTEAFF. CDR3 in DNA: TGTGCCAGTAGTGCACCGGGGGGGAACACTGAAGCTTTCTTT.

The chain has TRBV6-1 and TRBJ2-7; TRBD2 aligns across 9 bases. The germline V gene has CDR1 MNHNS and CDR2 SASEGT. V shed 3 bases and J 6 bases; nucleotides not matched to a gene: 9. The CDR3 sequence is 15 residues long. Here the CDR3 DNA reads TGTGCCAGCAGTGAGACTAGCGGCGGCGGTGGCGAGCAGTACTTC. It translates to CASSETSGGGGEQYF.

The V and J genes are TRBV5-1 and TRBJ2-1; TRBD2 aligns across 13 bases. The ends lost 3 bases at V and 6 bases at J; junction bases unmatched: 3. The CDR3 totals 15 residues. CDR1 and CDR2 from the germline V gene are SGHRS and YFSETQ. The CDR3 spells CASSSGLAGVNEQFF. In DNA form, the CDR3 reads TGCGCCAGCAGCTCTGGACTAGCGGGAGTCAATGAGCAGTTCTTC. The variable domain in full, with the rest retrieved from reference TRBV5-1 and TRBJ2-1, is KAGVTQTPRYLIKTRGQQVTLSCSPISGHRSVSWYQQTPGQGLQFLFEYFSETQRNKGNFPGRFSGRQFSNSRSEMNVSTLELGDSALYLCASSSGLAGVNEQFFGPGTRLTVL.

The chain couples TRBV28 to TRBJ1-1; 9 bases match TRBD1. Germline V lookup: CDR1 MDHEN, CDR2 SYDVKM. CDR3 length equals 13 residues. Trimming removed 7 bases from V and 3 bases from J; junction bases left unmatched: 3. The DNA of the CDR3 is TGTGCCAGCAACAGGGGGCAGGACACTGAAGCTTTCTTT. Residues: CASNRGQDTEAFF. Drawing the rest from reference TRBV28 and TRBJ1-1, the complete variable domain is DVKVTQSSRYLVKRTGEKVFLECVQDMDHENMFWYRQDPGLGLRLIYFSYDVKMKEKGDIPEGYSVSREKKERFSLILESASTNQTSMYLCASNRGQDTEAFFGQGTRLTVV.